In its sample, the clone carrying this T cell receptor (beta chain) was seen once. Its target is not known. The data are from a study of T cell responses to AZD1222 COVID-19 vaccine. This CDR3 is 13 amino acids long. The germline gives CDR1 DFQATT, CDR2 SNEGSKA (reference sequence). V shed 3 bases and J shed 5 bases, with 10 bases lying between them. Produced via immunoSEQ multiplex PCR; TCRdb's table is partial and in-frame only. The profile covers 140,000 or so clones, with roughly 90% appearing a single time and under 5.5% taken by the ten largest. General observations from the study: Unmutated variant regions are reportedly the target of nearly half of TCRs that are spike-specific. Donors were mostly white British, more females; clonal diversity possibly underestimated. Dominant at 160-218 and 743-854, vaccine-associated CD4 TCRs also spanned spike.

The sequencing used peripheral blood, collected 28 days after the second dose of the MenACWY control vaccine. The TCR originated in an adult who received the MenACWY meningococcal vaccine as a control. The gene calls are TRBV20-1 and TRBJ2-2; D gene ambiguous. The CDR3: CSASRQATGELFF. The CDR3 DNA sequence: TGCAGTGCTAGTCGGCAGGCAACCGGGGAGCTGTTTTTT.